This TCR beta chain emerged from a study of OX40 agonist ivuxolimab in advanced cancers. Study in general: Patients were treated with ivuxolimab, an agonistic anti-OX40 (CD134) antibody.

Whole-study results and caveats: By week 6 at 0.1 to 3.0 mg/kg, blood CD4+ and CD8+ T cells had expanded clonally.

A history of autoimmune disease or systemic immunosuppression excluded patients. CDR1 and CDR2 from the germline V gene are SGHAT and FQDESV (reference sequence). Trimming removed 8 bases at V and 6 bases at J, with 17 bases between. The CDR3 totals 14 residues. Of note for this clone: Its antigen is still unknown.

Assay: immunoSEQ multiplex PCR; the TCRdb copy retains only in-frame clones and omits some. The sample has about 58,000 clones, about 82% seen once. This receptor was obtained from an adult with an advanced solid tumor such as melanoma, head and neck, liver or kidney cancer. Sample: CD4+ or CD8+ T cells sorted from blood, taken in a trial of the OX40 agonist ivuxolimab. J is TRBJ2-1 and V is TRBV11-1; D uncertain. CDR3: CASGRSLQLNEQFF. CDR3 coding DNA: TGTGCCAGCGGGCGGTCCCTACAGCTCAATGAGCAGTTCTTC.